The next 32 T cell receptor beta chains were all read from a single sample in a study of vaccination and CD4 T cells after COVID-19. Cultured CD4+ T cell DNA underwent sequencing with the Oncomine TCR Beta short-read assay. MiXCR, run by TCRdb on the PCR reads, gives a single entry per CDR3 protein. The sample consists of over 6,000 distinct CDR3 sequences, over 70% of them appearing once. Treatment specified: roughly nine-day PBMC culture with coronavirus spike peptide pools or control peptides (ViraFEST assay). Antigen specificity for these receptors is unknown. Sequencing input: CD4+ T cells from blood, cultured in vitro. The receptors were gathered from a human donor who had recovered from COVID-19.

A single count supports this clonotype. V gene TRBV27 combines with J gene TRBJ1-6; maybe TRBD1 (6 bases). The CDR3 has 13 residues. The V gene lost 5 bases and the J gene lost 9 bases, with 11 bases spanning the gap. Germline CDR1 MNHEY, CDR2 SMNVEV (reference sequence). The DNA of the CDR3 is TGTGCCAGCAGTAGGGGGTTCAGTTCACCCCTCCACTTT. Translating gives CASSRGFSSPLHF.

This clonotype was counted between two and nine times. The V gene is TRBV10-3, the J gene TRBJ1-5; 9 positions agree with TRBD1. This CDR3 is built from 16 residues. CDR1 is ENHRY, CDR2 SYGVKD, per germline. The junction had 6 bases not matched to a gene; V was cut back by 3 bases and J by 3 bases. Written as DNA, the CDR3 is TGTGCCATCAGTGAAGTGGGACAGGGTAACAATCAGCCCCAGCATTTT. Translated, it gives CAISEVGQGNNQPQHF.

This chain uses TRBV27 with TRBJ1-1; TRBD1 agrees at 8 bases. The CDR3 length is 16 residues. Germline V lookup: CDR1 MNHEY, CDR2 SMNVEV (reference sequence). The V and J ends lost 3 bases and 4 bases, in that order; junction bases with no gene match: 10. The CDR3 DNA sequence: TGTGCCAGCAGTTTCCTGGGACAGGTTGAGGGCACTGAAGCTTTCTTT. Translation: CASSFLGQVEGTEAFF.

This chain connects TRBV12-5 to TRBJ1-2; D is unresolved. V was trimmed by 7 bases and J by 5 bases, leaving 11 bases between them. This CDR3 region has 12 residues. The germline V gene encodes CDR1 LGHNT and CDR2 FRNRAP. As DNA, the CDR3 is TGTGCTAGTGCTGGGTCCGGGTATGGCTACACCTTC. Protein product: CASAGSGYGYTF.

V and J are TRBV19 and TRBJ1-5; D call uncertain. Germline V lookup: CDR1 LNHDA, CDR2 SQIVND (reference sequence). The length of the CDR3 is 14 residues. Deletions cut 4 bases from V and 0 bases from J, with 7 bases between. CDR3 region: CASSRENSNQPQHF. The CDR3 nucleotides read TGTGCCAGTAGTAGAGAGAATAGCAATCAGCCCCAGCATTTT.

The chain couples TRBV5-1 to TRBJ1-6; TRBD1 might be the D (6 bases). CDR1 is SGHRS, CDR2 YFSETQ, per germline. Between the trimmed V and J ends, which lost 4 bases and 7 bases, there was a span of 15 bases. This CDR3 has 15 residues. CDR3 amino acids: CASSPRTDPNSPLHF. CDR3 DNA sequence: TGCGCCAGCAGCCCGAGGACAGACCCGAATTCACCCCTCCACTTT.

The DNA of the CDR3 is TGTGCCAGCAGTTCATTACAGGGGGGGGCTTTCTTT. Protein sequence: CASSSLQGGAFF. This sequence joins TRBV7-6 and TRBJ1-1, with TRBD1 matching over 8 bases. In germline, CDR1 is SGHVS, CDR2 FNYEAQ. J gave up 11 bases and V 6 bases, and 8 bases lay outside the gene matches. CDR3 length: 12 amino acids.

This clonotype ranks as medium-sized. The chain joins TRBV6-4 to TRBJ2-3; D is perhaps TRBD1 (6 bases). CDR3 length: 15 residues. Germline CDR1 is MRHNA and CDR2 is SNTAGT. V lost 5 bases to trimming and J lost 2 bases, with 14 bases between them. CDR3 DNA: TGTGCCAGCAGTAGCGAAGGGGGTGACACAGATACGCAGTATTTT. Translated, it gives CASSSEGGDTDTQYF.

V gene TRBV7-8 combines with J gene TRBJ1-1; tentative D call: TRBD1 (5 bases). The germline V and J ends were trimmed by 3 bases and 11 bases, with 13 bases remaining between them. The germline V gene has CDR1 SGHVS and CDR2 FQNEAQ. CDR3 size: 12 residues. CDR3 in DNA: TGTGCCAGCAGCTTCCCCGGGACTCTTGCTTTCTTT. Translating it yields CASSFPGTLAFF.

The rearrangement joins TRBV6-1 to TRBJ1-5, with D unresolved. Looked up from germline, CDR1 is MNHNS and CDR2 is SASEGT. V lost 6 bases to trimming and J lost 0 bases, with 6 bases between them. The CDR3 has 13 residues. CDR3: CASRTGSNQPQHF. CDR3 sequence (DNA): TGTGCCAGCAGAACCGGTAGCAATCAGCCCCAGCATTTT.

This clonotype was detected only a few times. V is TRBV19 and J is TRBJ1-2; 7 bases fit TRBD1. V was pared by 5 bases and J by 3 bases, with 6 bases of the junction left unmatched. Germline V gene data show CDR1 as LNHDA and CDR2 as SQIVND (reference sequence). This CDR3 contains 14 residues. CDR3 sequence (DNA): TGTGCCAGTAGTCCGGGGCAGGGGGACTATGGCTACACCTTC. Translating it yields CASSPGQGDYGYTF.

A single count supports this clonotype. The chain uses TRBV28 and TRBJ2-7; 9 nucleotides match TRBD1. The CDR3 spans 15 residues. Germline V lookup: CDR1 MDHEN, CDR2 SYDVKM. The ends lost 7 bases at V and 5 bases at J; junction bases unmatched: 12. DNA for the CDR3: TGTGCCAGCATCCGACCCGGGACAGGGTTGGACGAGCAGTACTTC. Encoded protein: CASIRPGTGLDEQYF.

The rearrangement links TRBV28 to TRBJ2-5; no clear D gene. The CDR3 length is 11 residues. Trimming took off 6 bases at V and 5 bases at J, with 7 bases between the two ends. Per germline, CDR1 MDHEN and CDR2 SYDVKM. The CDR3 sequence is CASRTAETQYF. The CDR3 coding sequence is TGTGCCAGCAGGACCGCCGAGACCCAGTACTTC.

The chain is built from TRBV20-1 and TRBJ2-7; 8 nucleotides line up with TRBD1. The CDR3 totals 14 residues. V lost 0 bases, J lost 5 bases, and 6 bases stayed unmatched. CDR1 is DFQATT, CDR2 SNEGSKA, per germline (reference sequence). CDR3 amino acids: CSAREIGTGNEQYF. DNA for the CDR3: TGCAGTGCTAGAGAAATAGGGACAGGTAACGAGCAGTACTTC.

CDR3 sequence (DNA): TGTGCCAGCAGCTTAGAGGTTCCGATGGGGGAGCAGTACTTC. Its translation is CASSLEVPMGEQYF. The rearrangement links TRBV7-9 to TRBJ2-7; D gene ambiguous. The CDR3 loop spans 14 amino acids. Germline CDR1 is SEHNR and CDR2 is FQNEAQ (reference sequence). V was clipped by 1 base and J by 7 bases, with 14 bases between them.

CDR3 nucleotides: TGCGCCAGCAGCCAGACTAGCGGGAACCACTACGAGCAGTACTTC. This sequence encodes CASSQTSGNHYEQYF. The J gene is TRBJ2-7, the V gene TRBV4-1; 11 bases map to TRBD2. CDR3 size: 15 residues. Germline CDR1 reads MGHRA; CDR2 reads YSYEKL. J gave up 3 bases and V 3 bases, and 4 bases lay outside the gene matches.

The CDR3: CASSNRVLNTGELFF. DNA for the CDR3: TGTGCCAGTAGCAACAGAGTGTTGAACACCGGGGAGCTGTTTTTT. V is TRBV19 and J is TRBJ2-2; D gene uncertain. The V and J ends lost 6 bases and 1 base respectively, with 12 bases between them. Germline CDR1 reads LNHDA; CDR2 reads SQIVND (reference sequence). CDR3 length equals 15 residues.

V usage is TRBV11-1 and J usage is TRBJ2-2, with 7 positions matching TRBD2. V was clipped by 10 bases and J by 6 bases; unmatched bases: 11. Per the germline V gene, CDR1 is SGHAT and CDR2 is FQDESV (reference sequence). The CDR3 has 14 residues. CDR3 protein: CANLIGGGAGELFF. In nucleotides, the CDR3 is TGTGCCAACTTGATTGGGGGAGGGGCCGGGGAGCTGTTTTTT.

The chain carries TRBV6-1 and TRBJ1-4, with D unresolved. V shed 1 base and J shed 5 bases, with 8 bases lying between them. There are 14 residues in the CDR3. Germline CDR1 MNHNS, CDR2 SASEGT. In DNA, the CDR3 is TGTGCCAGCAGTGAAGAGAAACAGAATGAAAAACTGTTTTTT. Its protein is CASSEEKQNEKLFF.

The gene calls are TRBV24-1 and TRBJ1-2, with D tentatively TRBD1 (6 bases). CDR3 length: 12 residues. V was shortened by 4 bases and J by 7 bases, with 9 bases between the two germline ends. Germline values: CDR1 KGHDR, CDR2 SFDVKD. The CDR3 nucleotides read TGTGCCACCAGTGAAGCAGGGGTTGGCTACACCTTC. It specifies CATSEAGVGYTF.

The CDR3 sequence: CASSIDYSAADTQYF. The DNA of the CDR3 is TGTGCCAGTAGTATAGATTACTCCGCCGCAGATACGCAGTATTTT. The chain links TRBV19 to TRBJ2-3; D call uncertain. V was clipped by 0 bases and J by 4 bases, with 11 bases between them. This CDR3 spans 15 amino acids. CDR1 and CDR2 (germline): LNHDA, SQIVND (reference sequence).

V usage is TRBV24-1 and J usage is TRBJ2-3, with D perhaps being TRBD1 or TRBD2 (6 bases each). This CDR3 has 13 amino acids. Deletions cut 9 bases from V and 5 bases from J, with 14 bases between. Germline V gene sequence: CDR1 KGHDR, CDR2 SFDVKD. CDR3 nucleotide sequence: TGTGCCACCGGCGGGAAGGGGGAAGATACGCAGTATTTT. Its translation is CATGGKGEDTQYF.

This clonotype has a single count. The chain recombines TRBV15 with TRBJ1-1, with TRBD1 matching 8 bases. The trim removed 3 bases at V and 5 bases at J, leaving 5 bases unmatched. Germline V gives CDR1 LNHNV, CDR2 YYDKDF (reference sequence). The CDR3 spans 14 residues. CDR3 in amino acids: CATSRQTGGTEAFF. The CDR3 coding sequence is TGTGCCACCAGCAGGCAAACAGGGGGAACTGAAGCTTTCTTT.

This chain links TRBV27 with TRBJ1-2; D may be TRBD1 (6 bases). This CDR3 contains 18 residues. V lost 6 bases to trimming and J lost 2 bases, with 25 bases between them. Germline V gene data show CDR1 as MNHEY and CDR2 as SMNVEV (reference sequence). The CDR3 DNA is TGTGCCAGCAGCTCCTTTTATCATTCCGGCACAGGGAACTATGGCTACACCTTC. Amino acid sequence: CASSSFYHSGTGNYGYTF.

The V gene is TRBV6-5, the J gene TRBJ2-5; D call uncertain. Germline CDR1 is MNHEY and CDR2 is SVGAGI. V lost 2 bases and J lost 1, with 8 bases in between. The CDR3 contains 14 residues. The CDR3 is CASSYPPSQETQYF. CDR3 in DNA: TGTGCCAGCAGTTACCCCCCAAGCCAAGAGACCCAGTACTTC.

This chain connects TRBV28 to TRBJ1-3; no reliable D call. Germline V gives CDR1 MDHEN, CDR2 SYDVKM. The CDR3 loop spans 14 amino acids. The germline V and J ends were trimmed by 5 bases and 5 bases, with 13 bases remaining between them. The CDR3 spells CASSQPAQRNTIYF. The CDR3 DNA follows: TGTGCCAGCAGTCAACCAGCTCAGAGAAACACCATATATTTT.

The CDR3 nucleotides read TGTGCCACCAGCGTACCCCGGGACACATCCAATCAGCCCCAGCATTTT. It translates to CATSVPRDTSNQPQHF. V and J are TRBV15 and TRBJ1-5, with a tentative D call TRBD1 (6 bases). The ends were cut back, 5 bases at V and 3 bases at J, with 17 bases in the middle. This CDR3 has 16 residues. CDR1 is LNHNV and CDR2 is YYDKDF in the germline V gene (reference sequence).

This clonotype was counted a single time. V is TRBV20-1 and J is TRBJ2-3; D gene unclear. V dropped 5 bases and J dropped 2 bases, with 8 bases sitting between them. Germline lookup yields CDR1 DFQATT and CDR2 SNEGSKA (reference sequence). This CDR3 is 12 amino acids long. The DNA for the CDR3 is TGCAGTGCTCGCCCAAACACAGATACGCAGTATTTT. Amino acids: CSARPNTDTQYF.

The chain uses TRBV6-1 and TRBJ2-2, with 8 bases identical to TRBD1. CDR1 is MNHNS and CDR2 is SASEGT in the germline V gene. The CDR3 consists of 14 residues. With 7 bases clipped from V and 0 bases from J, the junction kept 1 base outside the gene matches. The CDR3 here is CASTGGTNTGELFF. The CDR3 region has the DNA TGTGCCAGCACAGGGGGCACGAACACCGGGGAGCTGTTTTTT.

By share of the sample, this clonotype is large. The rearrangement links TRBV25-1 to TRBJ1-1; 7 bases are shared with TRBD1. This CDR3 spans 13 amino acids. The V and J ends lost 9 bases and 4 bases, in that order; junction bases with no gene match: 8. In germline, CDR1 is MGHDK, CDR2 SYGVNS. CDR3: CASKTPGGTEAFF. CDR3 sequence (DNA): TGTGCCAGTAAAACGCCAGGGGGCACTGAAGCTTTCTTT. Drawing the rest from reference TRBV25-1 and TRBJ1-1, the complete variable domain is EADIYQTPRYLVIGTGKKITLECSQTMGHDKMYWYQQDPGMELHLIHYSYGVNSTEKGDLSSESTVSRIRTEHFPLTLESARPSHTSQYLCASKTPGGTEAFFGQGTRLTVV.

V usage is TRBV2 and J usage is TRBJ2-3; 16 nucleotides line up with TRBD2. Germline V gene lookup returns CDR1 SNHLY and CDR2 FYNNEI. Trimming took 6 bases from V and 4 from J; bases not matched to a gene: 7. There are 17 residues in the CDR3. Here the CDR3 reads CASRAGTSGRAPDTQYF. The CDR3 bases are TGTGCCAGCAGAGCCGGGACTAGCGGGAGGGCCCCAGATACGCAGTATTTT.

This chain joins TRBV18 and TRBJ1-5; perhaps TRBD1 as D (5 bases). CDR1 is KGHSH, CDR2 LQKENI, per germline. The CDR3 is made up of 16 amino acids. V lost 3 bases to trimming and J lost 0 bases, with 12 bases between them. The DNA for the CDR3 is TGTGCCAGCTCACCCCAGGACATCAATAGCAATCAGCCCCAGCATTTT. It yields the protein CASSPQDINSNQPQHF. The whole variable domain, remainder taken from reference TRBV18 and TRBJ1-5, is NAGVMQNPRHLVRRRGQEARLRCSPMKGHSHVYWYRQLPEEGLKFMVYLQKENIIDESGMPKERFSAEFPKEGPSILRIQQVVRGDSAAYFCASSPQDINSNQPQHFGDGTRLSIL.